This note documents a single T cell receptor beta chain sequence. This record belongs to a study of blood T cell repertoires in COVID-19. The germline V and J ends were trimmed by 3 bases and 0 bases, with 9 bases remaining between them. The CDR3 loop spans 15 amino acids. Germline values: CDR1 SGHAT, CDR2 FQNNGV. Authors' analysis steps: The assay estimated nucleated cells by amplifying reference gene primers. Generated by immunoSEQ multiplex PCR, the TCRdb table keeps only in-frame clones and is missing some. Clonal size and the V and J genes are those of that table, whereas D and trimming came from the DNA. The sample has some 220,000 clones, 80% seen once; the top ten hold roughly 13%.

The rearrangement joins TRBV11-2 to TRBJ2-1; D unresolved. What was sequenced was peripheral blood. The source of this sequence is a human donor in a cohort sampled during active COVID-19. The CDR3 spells CASSFRGVSYNEQFF. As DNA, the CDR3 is TGTGCCAGCAGCTTCAGAGGCGTCTCCTACAATGAGCAGTTCTTC.